The sequence of this T cell receptor (beta chain) was determined in a study of shared clonotypes between healthy human individuals (dated by TCRdb to 2018 to 2021). In terms of the full investigation: The cohort included a few men and a couple of women between 18 and 49 years of age. For each donor, CD4 naive and CD4 memory were each run on three plates, CD8 naive on two plates, and CD8 memory on one plate. To estimate repertoire size and how much clonotypes are shared between individuals, the study performed deep sequencing of blood TCR repertoires from about 5 healthy adults. To increase sequencing depth and limit assay-specific biases, different laboratories used diverse techniques to prepare libraries and sequence TCR repertoires. Leukapheresis yielded between about 0.94 and 9 billion PBMCs per donor. Study-wide conclusions, independent of this receptor: Sampling was limited to blood, and TCR repertoires in tissue likely differ from TCR repertoires in blood. Even with the large sequencing depth, rarefaction of the sorted-subset datasets indicated that sequencing was incomplete. Sharing across a few donors was observed for roughly 5.4% of naive CD4, under 4% of naive CD8, about 2.5% of memory CD4, and about 0.4% of memory CD8 clonotypes. Naive subsets generally had larger estimated clonotype richness than memory subsets did. Based on pairwise subsampling, the degree of clonotype sharing among donors was expected to be affected by sequencing depth. Compared with non-shared clonotypes, the clonotypes found in all four sorted-subset donors had higher generation probabilities. The small number of donors limited the genetic and exposure-history diversity represented.

The donors were healthy, HIV-negative adults who had no recently reported acute infections or vaccinations. Every donor was a Caucasian adult living in Nashville, Tennessee, USA. CD4+ T cells were enriched through magnetic negative selection, after which naive cells were positively selected on CD45RA and the remaining negative fraction served as the memory subset. Blood was obtained by leukapheresis, after which PBMCs were separated by Ficoll-Histopaque density gradient centrifugation and cryopreserved in liquid nitrogen vapor phase. Analytical flow cytometry was used to check the purity and quantity of every magnetically sorted T cell population. Each sorted fraction had its genomic DNA isolated and then quantified by UV absorbance on a Nanodrop 2000c. Using the deep immunoSEQ assay, multiplex PCR amplified TCR CDR3 regions from genomic DNA. Extracted genomic DNA from each cell subset was spread evenly across all wells of several immunoSEQ 96-well plates, with each plate serving as a replicate. For sorted subsets, approximately 210 ng of genomic DNA, equivalent to around 31,000 T cell genomes, went into each replicate PCR. Purified libraries were quantified with a Qubit 3.0 fluorometer, sized on a Bioanalyzer 2100, and re-quantified with the KAPA Library Quantification kit. Each immunoSEQ 96-well plate was sequenced on its own single-read 150-cycle Illumina NextSeq 550 flow cell. Under the source paper's analysis protocol: The immunoSEQ output contained only junctional sequences without quality scores, so filtering could not match that applied to full-length reads. To assign V/J genes and CDR3, sequences were annotated using PyIR, a Python wrapper for IgBLAST v1.9, with IMGT germline references. Reads were filtered out if the reads had weak V/J assignments (E-value above 1e-6), no CDR3, stop codons, out-of-frame junctions, or ambiguous translated residues. V3J clonotypes were defined as sequences sharing the same inferred V gene, J gene, and CDR3 amino acid sequence. Percentage overlap between repertoires was computed as shared unique clonotypes divided by the size of the smaller repertoire. Repertoire richness was assessed with RTK rarefaction, the Chao1 estimator, and Recon v2.1 estimates of unobserved clonotypes. Generation probabilities for all TCRbeta clonotypes obtained by the gDNA method from a few donors were computed using OLGA. This immuneACCESS table, as held by TCRdb, lists in-frame sequences with V and J called but not all clones. Of the missing ones, under half trace to an unresolved V gene in checked studies; the others have no known cause. V, J and clone size derive from that table, while D and trimming were established from the DNA sequence. The sample data list some 1 million clones, and around 76% of these were observed just once. The top ten clonotypes cover roughly 1.4% of the sample.

This clone was detected only a few times. Its antigen is not yet known. The record has no base qualities; no much larger clone is one base away. CDR1 LNHNV and CDR2 YYDKDF were looked up in the germline V gene (reference sequence). The CDR3 has 13 amino acids, counting the end cysteine and phenylalanine. This entry keeps only the CDR3 DNA: 39 bases, framed from base 1. V is pruned by 6 bases and J by 9 bases, leaving 7 bases of the junction without a gene match. The sequenced material came from memory CD4+ T cells sorted from blood. The sample's cell subset or site label, decoded: CD45RA-negative fraction. This clonotype was sampled from a man younger than 30 in good health. The sequence is built from TRBV15 and TRBJ1-5, and 8 junctional nucleotides match TRBD1. The CDR3 region has the sequence CATSGRQGRPQHF. The DNA is TGTGCCACCAGTGGAAGACAGGGGCGGCCCCAGCATTTT.